This T cell receptor (beta chain) was sequenced for a study of beta chain features in type 1 diabetes. Overall study results and limits: More deletions and fewer insertions at VDJ junctions were found in patients with type 1 diabetes.

The study reverse transcribed the entire isolated RNA, so it sequenced expressed TCRB transcripts. TCRdb keeps only in-frame clones here, not all; method: immunoSEQ multiplex PCR. Here the sample spans 300,000 to 400,000 clones, less than 9.5% being singletons. With 3 bases clipped from V and 4 bases from J, the junction kept 12 bases outside the gene matches. Germline V gene sequence: CDR1 SGHRS, CDR2 YFSETQ. CDR3 length: 17 residues. This clone was seen only a few times. Its antigen remains unidentified. The clonotype originates from a woman under 30 in good health. Sequenced sample: central memory CD4+ T cells from blood. The J gene is TRBJ2-7, the V gene TRBV5-1, with 11 bases aligning to TRBD2. The CDR3, as DNA: TGCGCCAGCAGCTATCTGCCTACACTAGCGGGAGATTACGAGCAGTACTTC. Protein: CASSYLPTLAGDYEQYF.